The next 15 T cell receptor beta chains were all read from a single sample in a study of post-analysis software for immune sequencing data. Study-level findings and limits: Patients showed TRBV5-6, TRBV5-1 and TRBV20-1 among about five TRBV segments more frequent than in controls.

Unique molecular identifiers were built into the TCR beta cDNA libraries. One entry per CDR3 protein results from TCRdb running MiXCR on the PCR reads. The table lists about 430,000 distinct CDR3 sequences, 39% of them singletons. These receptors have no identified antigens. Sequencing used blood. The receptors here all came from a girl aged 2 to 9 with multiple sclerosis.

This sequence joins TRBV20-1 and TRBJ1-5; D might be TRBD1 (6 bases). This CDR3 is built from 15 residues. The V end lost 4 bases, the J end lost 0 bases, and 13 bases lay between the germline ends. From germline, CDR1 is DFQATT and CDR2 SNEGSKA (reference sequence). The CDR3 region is CSAIGQPNSNQPQHF. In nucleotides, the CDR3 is TGCAGTGCTATCGGACAGCCGAATAGCAATCAGCCCCAGCATTTT.

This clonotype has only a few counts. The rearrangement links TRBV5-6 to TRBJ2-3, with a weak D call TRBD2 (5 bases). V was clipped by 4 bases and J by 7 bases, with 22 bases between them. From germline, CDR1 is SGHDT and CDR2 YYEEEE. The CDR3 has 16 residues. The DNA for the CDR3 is TGTGCCAGCAGCCTCGCCGGCGGTGGAGGCTTGAATACGCAGTATTTT. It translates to CASSLAGGGGLNTQYF. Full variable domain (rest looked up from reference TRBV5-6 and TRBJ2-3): DAGVTQSPTHLIKTRGQQVTLRCSPKSGHDTVSWYQQALGQGPQFIFQYYEEEERQRGNFPDRFSGHQFPNYSSELNVNALLLGDSALYLCASSLAGGGGLNTQYFGPGTRLTVL.

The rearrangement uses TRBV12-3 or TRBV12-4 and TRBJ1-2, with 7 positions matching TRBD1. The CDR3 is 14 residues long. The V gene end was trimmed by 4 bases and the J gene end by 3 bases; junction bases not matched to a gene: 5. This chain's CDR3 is CASSSRQGHYGYTF. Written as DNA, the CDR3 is TGTGCCAGCAGTTCCCGACAGGGACACTATGGCTACACCTTC.

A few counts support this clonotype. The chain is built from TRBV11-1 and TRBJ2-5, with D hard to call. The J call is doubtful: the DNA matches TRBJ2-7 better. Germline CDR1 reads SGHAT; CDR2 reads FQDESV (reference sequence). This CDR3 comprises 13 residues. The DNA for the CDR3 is TGTGCCAGCAGCTTCAGATCCGGGCGCGAGCAGTACTTC. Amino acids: CASSFRSGREQYF.

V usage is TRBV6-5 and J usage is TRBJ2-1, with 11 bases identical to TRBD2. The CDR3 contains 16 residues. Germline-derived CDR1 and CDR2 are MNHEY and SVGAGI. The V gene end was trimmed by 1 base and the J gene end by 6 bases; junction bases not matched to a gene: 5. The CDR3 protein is CASSYWTGLAANEQFF. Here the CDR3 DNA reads TGTGCCAGCAGTTACTGGACGGGACTAGCGGCCAATGAGCAGTTCTTC.

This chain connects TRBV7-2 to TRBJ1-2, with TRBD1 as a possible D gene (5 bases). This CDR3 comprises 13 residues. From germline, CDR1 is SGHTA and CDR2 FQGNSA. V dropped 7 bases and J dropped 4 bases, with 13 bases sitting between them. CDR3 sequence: CASTHGAGYGYTF. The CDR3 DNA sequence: TGTGCCAGCACGCACGGGGCAGGCTATGGCTACACCTTC.

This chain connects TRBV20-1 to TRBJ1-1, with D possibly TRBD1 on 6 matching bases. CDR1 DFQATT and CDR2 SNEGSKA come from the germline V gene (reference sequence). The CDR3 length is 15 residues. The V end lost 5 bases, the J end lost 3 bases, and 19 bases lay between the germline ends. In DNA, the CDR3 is TGCAGTGCTCAGAGGGGGTCAGGAATCTACACTGAAGCTTTCTTT. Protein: CSAQRGSGIYTEAFF.

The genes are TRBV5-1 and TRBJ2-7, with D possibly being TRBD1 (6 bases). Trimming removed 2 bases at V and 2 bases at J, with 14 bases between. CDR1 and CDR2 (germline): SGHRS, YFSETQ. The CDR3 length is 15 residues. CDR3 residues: CASSFTGTIPYEQYF. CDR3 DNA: TGCGCCAGCAGCTTCACAGGGACCATCCCCTACGAGCAGTACTTC. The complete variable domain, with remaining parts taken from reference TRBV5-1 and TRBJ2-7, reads KAGVTQTPRYLIKTRGQQVTLSCSPISGHRSVSWYQQTPGQGLQFLFEYFSETQRNKGNFPGRFSGRQFSNSRSEMNVSTLELGDSALYLCASSFTGTIPYEQYFGPGTRLTVT.

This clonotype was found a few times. The CDR3 loop reads CASSLERAGDTQYF. DNA for the CDR3: TGCGCCAGCAGCTTGGAGCGAGCAGGAGATACGCAGTATTTT. This chain uses TRBV5-1 with TRBJ2-3; D unclear. The CDR3 runs 14 residues. V shed 0 bases and J shed 5 bases, with 10 bases lying between them. Germline CDR1 and CDR2: SGHRS and YFSETQ.

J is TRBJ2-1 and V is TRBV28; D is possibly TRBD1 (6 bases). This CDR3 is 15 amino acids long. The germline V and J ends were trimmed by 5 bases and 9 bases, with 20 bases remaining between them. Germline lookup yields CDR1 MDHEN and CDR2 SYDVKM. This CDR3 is CASSLGEGGGSEQFF. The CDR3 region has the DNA TGTGCCAGCAGTCTCGGCGAAGGTGGGGGCTCTGAGCAGTTCTTC.

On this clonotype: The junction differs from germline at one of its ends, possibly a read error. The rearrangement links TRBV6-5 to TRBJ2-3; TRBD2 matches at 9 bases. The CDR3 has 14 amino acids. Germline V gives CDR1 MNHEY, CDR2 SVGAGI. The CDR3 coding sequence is TGCGCCAGCGGACTAGCGAGGTACACAGATACGCAGTATTTT. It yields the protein CASGLARYTDTQYF.

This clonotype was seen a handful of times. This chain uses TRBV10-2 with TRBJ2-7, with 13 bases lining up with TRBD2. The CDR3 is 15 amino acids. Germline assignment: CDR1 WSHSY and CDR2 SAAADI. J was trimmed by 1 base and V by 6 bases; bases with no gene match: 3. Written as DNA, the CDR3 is TGCGCCAGCAGGGGGGGACTAGCGGGGTCCTACGAGCAGTACTTC. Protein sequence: CASRGGLAGSYEQYF.

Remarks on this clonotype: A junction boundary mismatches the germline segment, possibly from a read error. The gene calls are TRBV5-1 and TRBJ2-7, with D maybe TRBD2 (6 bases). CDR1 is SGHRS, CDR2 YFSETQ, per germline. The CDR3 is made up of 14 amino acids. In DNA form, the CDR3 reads TGCACCAGCAGCACAGTCACGGGGGCCTACGAGCAGTACTTC. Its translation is CTSSTVTGAYEQYF.

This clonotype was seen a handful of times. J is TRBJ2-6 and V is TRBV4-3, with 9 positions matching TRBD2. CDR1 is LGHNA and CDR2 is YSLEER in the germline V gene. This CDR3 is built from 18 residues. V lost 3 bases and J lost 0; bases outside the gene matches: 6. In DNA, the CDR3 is TGCGCCAGCAGCCAGAATCTAGCGGGGCCCTCTGGGGCCAACGTCCTGACTTTC. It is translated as CASSQNLAGPSGANVLTF.

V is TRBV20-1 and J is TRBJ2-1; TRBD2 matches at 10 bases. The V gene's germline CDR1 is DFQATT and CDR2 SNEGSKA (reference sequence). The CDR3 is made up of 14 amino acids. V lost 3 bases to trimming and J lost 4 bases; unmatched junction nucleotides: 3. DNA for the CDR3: TGCAGTGCTAGCTGGACTAGCGGATACAATGAGCAGTTCTTC. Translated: CSASWTSGYNEQFF.